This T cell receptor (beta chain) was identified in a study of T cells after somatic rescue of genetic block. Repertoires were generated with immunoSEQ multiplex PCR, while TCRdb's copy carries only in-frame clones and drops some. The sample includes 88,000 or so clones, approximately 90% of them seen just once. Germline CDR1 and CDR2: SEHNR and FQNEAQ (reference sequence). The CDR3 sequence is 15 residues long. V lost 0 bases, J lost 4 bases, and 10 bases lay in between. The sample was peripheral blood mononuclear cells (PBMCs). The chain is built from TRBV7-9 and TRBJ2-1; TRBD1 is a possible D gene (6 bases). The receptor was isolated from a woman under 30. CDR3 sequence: CASSLAQGEYNEQFF. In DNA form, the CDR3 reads TGTGCCAGCAGCTTAGCACAGGGCGAATACAATGAGCAGTTCTTC.